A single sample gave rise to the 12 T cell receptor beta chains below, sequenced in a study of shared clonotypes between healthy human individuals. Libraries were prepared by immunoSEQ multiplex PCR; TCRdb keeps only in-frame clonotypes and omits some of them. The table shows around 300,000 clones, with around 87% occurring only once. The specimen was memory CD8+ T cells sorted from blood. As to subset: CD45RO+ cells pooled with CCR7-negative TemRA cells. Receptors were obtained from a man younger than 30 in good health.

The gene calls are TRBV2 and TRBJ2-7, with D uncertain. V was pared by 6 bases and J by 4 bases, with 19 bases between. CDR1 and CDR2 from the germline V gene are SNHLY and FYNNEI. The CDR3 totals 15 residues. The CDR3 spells CASSDHDLPTYEQYF. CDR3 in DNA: TGTGCCAGCAGCGACCATGATCTTCCTACTTACGAGCAGTACTTC. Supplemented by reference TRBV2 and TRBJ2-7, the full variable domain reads EPEVTQTPSHQVTQMGQEVILRCVPISNHLYFYWYRQILGQKVEFLVSFYNNEISEKSEIFDDQFSVERPDGSNFTLKIRSTKLEDSAMYFCASSDHDLPTYEQYFGPGTRLTVT.

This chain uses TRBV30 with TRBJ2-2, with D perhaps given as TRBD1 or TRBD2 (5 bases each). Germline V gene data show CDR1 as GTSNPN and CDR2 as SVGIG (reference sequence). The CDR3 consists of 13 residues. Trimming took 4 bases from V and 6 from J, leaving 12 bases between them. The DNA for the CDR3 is TGTGCCTGGAAGACCAGGGACCCCGGGGAGCTGTTTTTT. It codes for CAWKTRDPGELFF.

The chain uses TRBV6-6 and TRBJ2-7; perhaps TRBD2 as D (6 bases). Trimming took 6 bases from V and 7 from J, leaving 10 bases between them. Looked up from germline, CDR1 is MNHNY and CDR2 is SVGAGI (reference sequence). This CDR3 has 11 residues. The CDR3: CASSEGGEQYF. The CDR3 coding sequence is TGTGCCAGCAGCGAAGGAGGGGAGCAGTACTTC.

In nucleotides, the CDR3 is TGTGCCAGCAGTCACGGGGGGACAAAGGTATACGAGCAGTACTTC. Its translation: CASSHGGTKVYEQYF. This rearrangement joins TRBV2 to TRBJ2-7; D may be TRBD2 (7 bases). Trimming cost V 5 bases and J 4 bases, with 18 bases left between them. Per the germline V gene, CDR1 is SNHLY and CDR2 is FYNNEI. The CDR3 has 15 amino acids.

In DNA, the CDR3 is TGTGCCAGCAGCTTAATGGCGGGGTCTGAGCAGTTCTTC. It encodes CASSLMAGSEQFF. The chain combines TRBV7-3 with TRBJ2-1; D possibly corresponds to TRBD2 (6 bases). The CDR3 loop spans 13 amino acids. Per germline, CDR1 SGHTA and CDR2 FQGTGA. V was trimmed by 1 base and J by 9 bases, leaving 10 bases between them.

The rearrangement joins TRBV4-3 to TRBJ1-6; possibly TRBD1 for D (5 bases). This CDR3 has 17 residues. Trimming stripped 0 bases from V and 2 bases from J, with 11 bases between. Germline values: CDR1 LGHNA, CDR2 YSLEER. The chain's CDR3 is CASSQDQGGPYNSPLHF. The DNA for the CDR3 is TGCGCCAGCAGCCAAGATCAGGGAGGCCCCTATAATTCACCCCTCCACTTT.

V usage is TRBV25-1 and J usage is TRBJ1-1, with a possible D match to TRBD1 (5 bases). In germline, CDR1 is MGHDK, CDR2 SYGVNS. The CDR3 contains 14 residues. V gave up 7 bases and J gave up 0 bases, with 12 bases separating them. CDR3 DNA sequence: TGTGCCAGCACCCCTGGGGCGCTGAACACTGAAGCTTTCTTT. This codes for CASTPGALNTEAFF.

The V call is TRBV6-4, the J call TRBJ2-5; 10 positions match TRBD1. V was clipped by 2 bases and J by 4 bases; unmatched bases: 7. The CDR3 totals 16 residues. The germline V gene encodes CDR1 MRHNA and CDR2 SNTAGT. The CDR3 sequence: CASSDPRDRGRETQYF. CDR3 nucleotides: TGTGCCAGCAGTGACCCGAGGGACAGGGGACGAGAGACCCAGTACTTC.

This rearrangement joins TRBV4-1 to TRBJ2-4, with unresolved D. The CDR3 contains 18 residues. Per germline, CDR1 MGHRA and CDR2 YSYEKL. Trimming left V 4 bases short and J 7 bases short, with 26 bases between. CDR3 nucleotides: TGCGCCAGCAGCCTAGAACACTCCGTCATGGGATTATGGAACATTCAGTACTTC. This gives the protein CASSLEHSVMGLWNIQYF.

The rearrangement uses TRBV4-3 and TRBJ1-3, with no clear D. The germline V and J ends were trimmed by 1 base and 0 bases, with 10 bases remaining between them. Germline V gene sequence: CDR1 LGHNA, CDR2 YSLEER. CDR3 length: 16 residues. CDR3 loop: CASSQVGYSSGNTIYF. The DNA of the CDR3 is TGCGCCAGCAGCCAAGTGGGGTACAGCTCTGGAAACACCATATATTTT.

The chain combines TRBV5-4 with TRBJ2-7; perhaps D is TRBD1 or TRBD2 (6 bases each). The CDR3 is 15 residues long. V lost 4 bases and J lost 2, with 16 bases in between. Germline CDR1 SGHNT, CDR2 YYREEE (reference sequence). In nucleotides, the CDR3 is TGTGCCAGCAGCCACGGTAGGGGGGCTACCTACGAGCAGTACTTC. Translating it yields CASSHGRGATYEQYF.

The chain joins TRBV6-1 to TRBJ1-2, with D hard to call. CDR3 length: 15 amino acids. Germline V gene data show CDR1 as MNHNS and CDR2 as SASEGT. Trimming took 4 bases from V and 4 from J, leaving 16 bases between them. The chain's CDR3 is CASSGLTGLGYGYTF. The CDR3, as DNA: TGTGCCAGCAGTGGACTCACTGGGTTGGGCTATGGCTACACCTTC.